This T cell receptor beta chain was retrieved from a study of response to subunit inactivated influenza vaccine. Broader study findings: The study's authors posited that every seasonal influenza vaccination enlists few new T cells.

Details on this clonotype: The antigen is undetermined.

Using its own MiXCR run on the RT-PCR reads, TCRdb lists one record per CDR3 protein. The sample contains around 580,000 distinct CDR3 sequences, about 15% of which appear only once. The sample in question was PBMCs from blood, obtained roughly 13 days after vaccination. This receptor was identified in a man aged 50 to 60 who received an inactivated influenza vaccine.

CDR3 coding DNA: TGTGCCAGCACCGGAGGAGCGGGAGAGGTAGGAGAGCAGTACTTC. This gives the protein CASTGGAGEVGEQYF. This chain uses TRBV28 with TRBJ2-7; 8 bases match TRBD2. J gave up 7 bases and V 7 bases, and 15 bases lay outside the gene matches. The length of the CDR3 is 15 residues. Germline values: CDR1 MDHEN, CDR2 SYDVKM.